Presented here are 31 T cell receptor beta chains from one specimen sequenced in a study of lymphopenia after photon versus proton radiotherapy. Measured with immunoSEQ multiplex PCR; TCRdb has only the in-frame clones, and not every one. Among about 28,000 clones, around 81% were seen once, and the ten largest hold roughly a third. Sample: peripheral blood, taken from a patient treated with photon-based radiotherapy. These receptors came from a man over 45 with gastric cancer.

The rearrangement links TRBV6-6 to TRBJ1-5; D not resolved. V lost 7 bases, J lost 4 bases, and 11 bases lay in between. CDR1 is MNHNY, CDR2 SVGAGI, per germline (reference sequence). The CDR3 is made up of 13 amino acids. As DNA, the CDR3 is TGTGCCAGCAAAGACGGAAATAATCAGCCCCAGCATTTT. It encodes CASKDGNNQPQHF.

A single count supports this clone. This chain connects TRBV21-1 to TRBJ1-4. TRBV21-1 is designated a pseudogene. This CDR3 has 20 residues. The DNA for the CDR3 is TGTGCCAGCAGCAATTTTCCCCCTGGCGGGACAACGGCAACTAATGAAAAACTGTTTTTT. It is translated as CASSNFPPGGTTATNEKLFF.

The J gene is TRBJ2-3, the V gene TRBV19; a weak D match, TRBD1 (5 bases). Germline V gives CDR1 LNHDA, CDR2 SQIVND (reference sequence). The V end was cut by 7 bases, the J end by 0 bases, with 8 bases between. The CDR3 runs 13 residues. CDR3: CASKRQSTDTQYF. The CDR3 nucleotides read TGTGCCAGTAAGAGACAGAGCACAGATACGCAGTATTTT. The full variable domain, with the rest looked up from reference TRBV19 and TRBJ2-3, is DGGITQSPKYLFRKEGQNVTLSCEQNLNHDAMYWYRQDPGQGLRLIYYSQIVNDFQKGDIAEGYSVSREKKESFPLTVTSAQKNPTAFYLCASKRQSTDTQYFGPGTRLTVL.

The J gene is TRBJ2-1, the V gene TRBV6-1; D may be TRBD2 (6 bases). Germline values: CDR1 MNHNS, CDR2 SASEGT. With 6 bases removed from V and 4 bases from J, the gap between germline ends came to 13 bases. This CDR3 is 14 amino acids long. The DNA for the CDR3 is TGTGCCAGCAGCTTAATCGCGGGGTACAATGAGCAGTTCTTC. Translation gives CASSLIAGYNEQFF.

This sequence joins TRBV10-1 and TRBJ2-7, with 7 bases lining up with TRBD1. Germline loops: CDR1 WNHNN, CDR2 SYGVQD (reference sequence). Trimming at V came to 2 bases and at J to 4 bases, leaving 2 bases not matched to a gene. This CDR3 is built from 13 residues. As DNA, the CDR3 is TGCGCCAGCAGTGAGAACAGGGGATACGAGCAGTACTTC. Amino acids: CASSENRGYEQYF.

This chain uses TRBV5-1 with TRBJ2-1; D may be TRBD1 (5 bases). Trimming shortened V by 3 bases and J by 8 bases, and 12 bases separated the two germline ends. The CDR3 spans 13 residues. The germline V gene has CDR1 SGHRS and CDR2 YFSETQ. CDR3 protein: CASSSLVGDEQFF. The CDR3, as DNA: TGCGCCAGCAGCTCGTTAGTAGGGGATGAGCAGTTCTTC.

The V and J genes are TRBV1 and TRBJ1-4; TRBD1, as called in the table, went unchecked against the DNA. TRBV1 is marked as a pseudogene. The CDR3 has 13 amino acids. CDR3 sequence: CTSSQGRGEKLFF. The CDR3 bases are TGCACCAGCAGCCAAGGCAGGGGGGAAAAACTGTTTTTT.

This sequence joins TRBV27 and TRBJ1-1; TRBD1 agrees at 7 bases. In germline, CDR1 is MNHEY, CDR2 SMNVEV (reference sequence). CDR3 length: 14 amino acids. The V gene end was trimmed by 3 bases and the J gene end by 3 bases; junction bases not matched to a gene: 4. The CDR3 region is CASSLTGRDTEAFF. DNA of the CDR3: TGTGCCAGCAGTTTGACAGGGAGGGACACTGAAGCTTTCTTT.

The chain links TRBV18 to TRBJ1-2; the D gene is possibly TRBD1 (5 bases). The V end was cut by 3 bases, the J end by 7 bases, with 12 bases between. CDR1 and CDR2 (germline): KGHSH, LQKENI. This CDR3 comprises 13 residues. The CDR3 loop reads CASSPAGGGGYTF. CDR3 sequence (DNA): TGTGCCAGCTCACCGGCAGGTGGGGGTGGCTACACCTTC.

The J gene is TRBJ1-2, the V gene TRBV6-5; a possible D gene is TRBD1 (6 bases). Germline CDR1 MNHEY, CDR2 SVGAGI. This CDR3 is built from 13 residues. V was shortened by 4 bases and J by 8 bases, with 14 bases between the two germline ends. The CDR3 DNA reads TGTGCCAGCAGTTCGGGGGCCAGCGGAGGCTACACCTTC. Its translation: CASSSGASGGYTF.

This clone was counted a few times. The rearrangement links TRBV9 to TRBJ2-1; D tentatively reads TRBD1 or TRBD2 (5 bases each). CDR1 SGDLS and CDR2 YYNGEE come from the germline V gene. V was cut by 4 bases and J by 4 bases, with 12 bases left in between. The CDR3 has 14 residues. This CDR3 reads CASSPVGVYNEQFF. DNA for the CDR3: TGTGCCAGCAGCCCCGTGGGGGTGTACAATGAGCAGTTCTTC.

This chain joins TRBV6-1 and TRBJ2-7; D may match TRBD1 or TRBD2 (6 bases each). The CDR3 has 15 amino acids. CDR1 and CDR2 (germline): MNHNS, SASEGT. Between the trimmed V and J ends, which lost 7 bases and 2 bases, there was a span of 18 bases. The CDR3 bases are TGTGCCAGCAAAATAGAGGAGGGGGGAACCTACGAGCAGTACTTC. The encoded protein is CASKIEEGGTYEQYF.

This clone is large by share. The chain is built from TRBV10-3 and TRBJ1-1; D gene ambiguous. V was shortened by 0 bases and J by 0 bases, with 8 bases between the two germline ends. CDR3 length equals 15 residues. CDR1 and CDR2 (germline): ENHRY, SYGVKD. CDR3 in amino acids: CAISESQVLNTEAFF. Here the CDR3 DNA reads TGTGCCATCAGTGAGTCGCAGGTCCTGAACACTGAAGCTTTCTTT.

The CDR3 DNA sequence: TGTGCCAGTAGTATTGAAGGCAGATTAAATGAAAAACTGTTTTTT. Protein: CASSIEGRLNEKLFF. The V gene is TRBV19, the J gene TRBJ1-4; D is undetermined. CDR1 is LNHDA, CDR2 SQIVND, per germline (reference sequence). This CDR3 comprises 15 residues. V was trimmed by 3 bases and J by 5 bases, leaving 13 bases between them.

This chain links TRBV28 with TRBJ1-2; D not resolved. The CDR3 runs 12 residues. Germline-derived CDR1 and CDR2 are MDHEN and SYDVKM. V shed 2 bases and J shed 5 bases, with 6 bases lying between them. CDR3 sequence reads: CASSLTVYGYTF. The CDR3 DNA sequence: TGTGCCAGCAGTTTAACAGTTTATGGCTACACCTTC.

This clone was picked up a small number of times. V usage is TRBV29-1 and J usage is TRBJ1-2, with TRBD1 matching over 9 bases. The J segment lost 0 bases and the V segment lost 7 bases, leaving 15 bases of the junction unmatched. Germline CDR1 is SQVTM and CDR2 is ANQGSEA. CDR3 size: 17 residues. DNA of the CDR3: TGCAGCGCATCAATTAGGGGACAGGGTCCGACTAACTATGGCTACACCTTC. Encoded protein: CSASIRGQGPTNYGYTF.

The chain is built from TRBV12-5 and TRBJ2-1; weak D call: TRBD1 (6 bases). CDR1 and CDR2 from the germline V gene are LGHNT and FRNRAP. The CDR3 is 13 amino acids. Trimming took off 2 bases at V and 8 bases at J, with 10 bases between the two ends. DNA of the CDR3: TGTGCTAGTGGTTTGAAGGGGGTTGATGAGCAGTTCTTC. Protein: CASGLKGVDEQFF.

The CDR3 protein is CASKEQGRGYGYTF. The CDR3 bases are TGTGCCAGCAAGGAACAGGGGAGAGGCTATGGCTACACCTTC. The V and J genes are TRBV6-1 and TRBJ1-2, with 7 bases matching TRBD1. Germline CDR1 MNHNS, CDR2 SASEGT. This CDR3 comprises 14 residues. J gave up 4 bases and V 7 bases, and 9 bases lay outside the gene matches.

The gene calls are TRBV5-1 and TRBJ2-1, with 11 bases fitting TRBD1. This CDR3 spans 15 amino acids. The V segment lost 3 bases and the J segment 2 bases; nucleotides outside the gene matches: 1. Per the germline V gene, CDR1 is SGHRS and CDR2 is YFSETQ. CDR3 bases: TGCGCCAGCAGCTGGGGACAGGGGGCCTACAATGAGCAGTTCTTC. This gives the protein CASSWGQGAYNEQFF. Together with reference TRBV5-1 and TRBJ2-1, the CDR3 gives the full variable domain: KAGVTQTPRYLIKTRGQQVTLSCSPISGHRSVSWYQQTPGQGLQFLFEYFSETQRNKGNFPGRFSGRQFSNSRSEMNVSTLELGDSALYLCASSWGQGAYNEQFFGPGTRLTVL.

V and J are TRBV18 and TRBJ1-2; 7 bases fit TRBD1. The germline V gene encodes CDR1 KGHSH and CDR2 LQKENI. The CDR3 loop spans 17 amino acids. V shed 3 bases, J shed 4 bases, and the junction held 14 bases outside the gene matches. The CDR3 loop reads CASSPSLGTANAYGYTF. In DNA, the CDR3 is TGTGCCAGCTCACCTTCCCTTGGGACAGCAAATGCCTATGGCTACACCTTC.

This chain connects TRBV10-3 to TRBJ2-2; D is perhaps TRBD2 (5 bases). Looked up from germline, CDR1 is ENHRY and CDR2 is SYGVKD. This CDR3 is 15 amino acids long. Trimming took off 0 bases at V and 6 bases at J, with 11 bases between the two ends. The CDR3: CAISESGSGPGELFF. CDR3 sequence (DNA): TGTGCCATCAGTGAGTCAGGGAGCGGACCCGGGGAGCTGTTTTTT.

V is TRBV15 and J is TRBJ1-3; the D is unclear. Per germline, CDR1 LNHNV and CDR2 YYDKDF (reference sequence). The CDR3 is 13 amino acids. V was trimmed by 3 bases and J by 5 bases, leaving 8 bases between them. CDR3 protein: CATSSAGRNTIYF. The CDR3, as DNA: TGTGCCACCAGCAGCGCGGGTAGAAACACCATATATTTT.

The V call is TRBV2, the J call TRBJ1-6; D might be TRBD1 (6 bases). Germline CDR1 and CDR2: SNHLY and FYNNEI. The CDR3 loop spans 15 amino acids. The germline V and J ends were trimmed by 4 bases and 3 bases, with 10 bases remaining between them. The CDR3 here is CASSVRGFYNSPLHF. The CDR3 DNA reads TGTGCCAGCAGTGTGAGGGGGTTCTATAATTCACCCCTCCACTTT.

This CDR3 is CASKQGDEQYF. DNA of the CDR3: TGCGCCAGTAAACAGGGGGACGAGCAGTACTTC. This chain links TRBV10-2 with TRBJ2-7, with TRBD1 identical over 8 bases. The CDR3 is 11 amino acids. Germline-derived CDR1 and CDR2 are WSHSY and SAAADI. J was trimmed by 5 bases and V by 9 bases; bases with no gene match: 3.

This clone was seen once. The chain recombines TRBV4-1 with TRBJ2-7; 7 nucleotides line up with TRBD1. V lost 3 bases to trimming and J lost 3 bases; unmatched junction nucleotides: 14. The CDR3 is 17 residues long. Germline CDR1 and CDR2: MGHRA and YSYEKL. The CDR3 loop reads CASSHPFSGTAFYEQYF. CDR3 bases: TGCGCCAGCAGCCACCCGTTCTCCGGGACAGCCTTCTACGAGCAGTACTTC.

The rearrangement joins TRBV2 to TRBJ2-6; D call uncertain. CDR1 SNHLY and CDR2 FYNNEI come from the germline V gene. V lost 7 bases to trimming and J lost 0 bases, with 4 bases between them. The CDR3 length is 13 residues. The CDR3 region is CASKNSGANVLTF. For the CDR3, the DNA is TGTGCCAGCAAGAACTCTGGGGCCAACGTCCTGACTTTC.

The V gene is TRBV18, the J gene TRBJ1-2; 7 positions match TRBD1. The trim removed 4 bases at V and 1 base at J, leaving 3 bases unmatched. This CDR3 has 14 residues. Germline lookup yields CDR1 KGHSH and CDR2 LQKENI. Written as DNA, the CDR3 is TGTGCCAGCTCACTTGGGACAGTTAACTATGGCTACACCTTC. It is translated as CASSLGTVNYGYTF. Full variable domain (outside the CDR3, taken from reference TRBV18 and TRBJ1-2): NAGVMQNPRHLVRRRGQEARLRCSPMKGHSHVYWYRQLPEEGLKFMVYLQKENIIDESGMPKERFSAEFPKEGPSILRIQQVVRGDSAAYFCASSLGTVNYGYTFGSGTRLTVV.

The V gene is TRBV4-3, the J gene TRBJ2-7; the match to TRBD1 covers 8 bases. This CDR3 is built from 12 residues. Germline V gene lookup returns CDR1 LGHNA and CDR2 YSLEER. Losses at the gene ends were 3 bases for V and 6 bases for J; bases not matched to a gene: 1. CDR3 sequence reads: CASSHTGGEQYF. In DNA, the CDR3 is TGCGCCAGCAGCCACACAGGGGGCGAGCAGTACTTC.

This chain links TRBV7-6 with TRBJ1-5; the match to TRBD1 covers 8 bases. Per germline, CDR1 SGHVS and CDR2 FNYEAQ. The V gene end was trimmed by 5 bases and the J gene end by 3 bases; junction bases not matched to a gene: 6. The CDR3 runs to 15 residues. CDR3 region: CASSRDRGVNQPQHF. CDR3 DNA: TGTGCCAGCAGCCGCGACAGGGGAGTCAATCAGCCCCAGCATTTT.

This sequence joins TRBV4-1 and TRBJ2-5, with D unresolved. The CDR3 runs to 13 residues. With 4 bases removed from V and 5 bases from J, the gap between germline ends came to 11 bases. CDR1 is MGHRA, CDR2 YSYEKL, per germline. CDR3 region: CASSRGAVETQYF. The CDR3 bases are TGCGCCAGCAGCCGAGGCGCAGTGGAGACCCAGTACTTC.

The rearrangement joins TRBV5-1 to TRBJ2-1; D remains unclear. The CDR3 has 12 residues. Germline CDR1 and CDR2: SGHRS and YFSETQ. V shed 1 base and J shed 7 bases, with 6 bases lying between them. The CDR3 loop is CASSLILNEQFF. For the CDR3, the DNA is TGCGCCAGCAGCTTGATTCTTAATGAGCAGTTCTTC.